The sequence of this T cell receptor (beta chain) was determined in a study of OX40 agonist ivuxolimab in advanced cancers. On the study more broadly: Melanoma, hepatocellular carcinoma, head and neck or renal cell cancer occurred in dose-escalation patients. Anti-PD-1, anti-PD-L1 or anti-CTLA-4 therapy given earlier was allowed, and approximately 40% had some.

In the case of this clone: The antigen is not known.

Clones were sequenced by immunoSEQ multiplex PCR, and TCRdb holds only the in-frame ones, with some missing. The sample yields more than 75,000 clones, roughly 91% seen once. Germline V CDR1 and CDR2: GTSNPN, SVGIG (reference sequence). V shed 2 bases and J 4 bases; nucleotides not matched to a gene: 14. This CDR3 contains 17 residues. The study's findings and limits: Clonal expansion from baseline to week 6 occurred in both CD4+ and CD8+ T cells. Low normalized clonal expansion also occurred in some nonresponding patients.

The sequence was obtained from an adult with an advanced solid tumor such as melanoma, head and neck, liver or kidney cancer. V gene TRBV30 combines with J gene TRBJ1-2; 9 nucleotides align to TRBD1. The sequences come from CD4+ or CD8+ T cells sorted from blood, collected in a trial of the OX40 agonist ivuxolimab. The CDR3 is CAWSPPGTGLAVYGYTF. Written as DNA, the CDR3 is TGTGCCTGGAGTCCCCCCGGGACAGGGCTGGCGGTCTATGGCTACACCTTC. The full variable domain, completed using reference TRBV30 and TRBJ1-2, is SQTIHQWPATLVQPVGSPLSLECTVEGTSNPNLYWYRQAAGRGLQLLFYSVGIGQISSEVPQNLSASRPQDRQFILSSKKLLLSDSGFYLCAWSPPGTGLAVYGYTFGSGTRLTVV.